The TCR beta chain described here comes from a study of T cell repertoires in cytomegalovirus infection. Study context: An indication of both CMV infection and matching HLA type came from public TCR beta signatures. Notes on the study in general: Clonotype analysis showed dominance of the ex vivo response by HLA-C-restricted CMV-specific TCR beta clonotypes.

Of note for this clonotype: Its antigen is currently unknown.

MiXCR, applied by TCRdb to the reads, yields one record per CDR3 protein. The sample lists roughly 320,000 distinct CDR3 sequences, 8% to 9.5% seen once, with around 4.5% in the top ten. Sequencing was performed on PBMCs. The TCR was taken from a human donor in good health (CMV status not recorded). Some clones in this sample may be carry-over from other donors' samples.

The DNA for the CDR3 is TGTGCCACCAGCAGTGTCACAGGGGGCGCAGCCACTGAAGCTTTCTTT. Protein sequence: CATSSVTGGAATEAFF. The chain couples TRBV15 to TRBJ1-1, with 9 bases fitting TRBD1. Germline V gives CDR1 LNHNV, CDR2 YYDKDF (reference sequence). The CDR3 extends over 16 amino acids. J gave up 4 bases and V 3 bases, and 9 bases lay outside the gene matches.